This TCR beta chain was obtained from a study of blood T cells in healthy people across ages. The table lists this clonotype with a few counts. The CDR3 runs 15 residues. J was trimmed by 5 bases and V by 6 bases; bases with no gene match: 10. Then a second PCR, running roughly 7 to 11 cycles, was carried out with a sample-barcoded 5' primer and a J-beta primer mix. From the 5' RACE reads, TCRdb called clonotypes with MiXCR, one entry per CDR3 protein. The profile covers about 2 million distinct CDR3 sequences, with 49% appearing a single time and roughly 2% taken by the ten largest. The receptor's source is a woman between 40 and 55 years old in good health. Sequencing input: blood. The gene calls are TRBV12-3 or TRBV12-4 and TRBJ1-1; 9 bases align to TRBD1. The CDR3 protein is CASSKMGQGGTEAFF. In nucleotides, the CDR3 is TGTGCCAGCAGCAAAATGGGACAGGGCGGAACTGAAGCTTTCTTT.